The clone carrying this T cell receptor beta chain was observed many times. Antigen: not known. The team produced cDNA through 5'RACE using 10-nucleotide random UMIs. Each CDR3 protein gets one entry after TCRdb re-called the 5' RACE reads with MiXCR. The table lists 18,000 or so distinct CDR3 sequences, about 10% of them singletons. Volunteers from a blood bank in Maryland, USA, made up the healthy controls. Libraries from sorted cells used 900,000 to 1,000,000 T cells (CD4+ or CD8+). This entry comes from a study of neurological immune-mediated disorders. Study-level findings and limits: The expanded clones of different subjects shared no CDR3 amino acid sequences (suggesting private repertoires in all groups).

There are 14 residues in the CDR3. V was trimmed by 5 bases and J by 0 bases, leaving 11 bases between them. Germline loops: CDR1 MNHEY, CDR2 SMNVEV (reference sequence). The V call is TRBV27, the J call TRBJ2-7; TRBD1 or TRBD2 may be the D gene (5 bases each). The clonotype was recovered from a woman in her 50s in good health. The specimen was CD8+ T cells from blood. The CDR3, as DNA: TGTGCCAGCAGTCTCCGGGACGGCTCCTACGAGCAGTACTTC. Protein sequence: CASSLRDGSYEQYF.